The 26 T cell receptor beta chains below all came from one sample that was sequenced in a study of blood T cells in healthy people across ages. It was with a sample-barcoded 5' primer and a J-beta primer mix that a second PCR of roughly 7 to 12 cycles was run. TCRdb independently ran MiXCR on the 5' RACE reads; one entry per CDR3 protein. The data contain under 1,000,000 distinct CDR3 sequences, 35% to 60% of them singletons. The sample comprised blood. The source of these receptors is a man older than 75 in good health.

The chain is built from TRBV9 and TRBJ1-6; the match to TRBD1 covers 7 bases. The CDR3 covers 15 residues. Germline CDR1 reads SGDLS; CDR2 reads YYNGEE. Unmatched junction bases numbered 9, after V lost 4 bases and J lost 8 bases. CDR3 bases: TGTGCCAGCAGCAGAGAGGACAGGCGGGATTCACCCCTCCACTTT. It yields the protein CASSREDRRDSPLHF.

Concerning this clonotype: A much larger clone is a single base away; this may be a read error. The V and J genes are TRBV4-3 and TRBJ2-7; TRBD2 matches at 9 bases. The CDR3 sequence is 16 residues long. After removal of 0 bases from V and 5 bases from J, the junction contained 8 bases not matched to a gene. Germline V gene data show CDR1 as LGHNA and CDR2 as YSLEER. The CDR3 here is CASSQDVAGEPDEQYF. The CDR3 DNA reads TGCGCCAGCAGCCAAGACGTAGCGGGAGAACCCGACGAGCAGTACTTC.

This clonotype appeared a few times. CDR3 sequence: CASSVAGTRNEQFF. The CDR3 DNA reads as TGTGCCAGCAGCGTCGCCGGGACGAGGAATGAGCAGTTCTTC. V and J are TRBV7-3 and TRBJ2-1, with D possibly being TRBD1 or TRBD2 (5 bases each). Germline-derived CDR1 and CDR2 are SGHTA and FQGTGA. V lost 5 bases and J lost 7, with 15 bases in between. The CDR3 is 14 residues long.

The genes are TRBV11-3 and TRBJ2-1; the D gene could be TRBD1 or TRBD2 (5 bases each). Per the germline V gene, CDR1 is SGHNT and CDR2 is YENEEA. The CDR3 loop spans 16 amino acids. Trimming stripped 4 bases from V and 4 bases from J, with 17 bases between. The DNA of the CDR3 is TGTGCCAGCAGCTCGAGGGGAGCTAGCTTATACAATGAGCAGTTCTTC. Its protein is CASSSRGASLYNEQFF.

Many counts were recorded for this clonotype. The chain couples TRBV29-1 to TRBJ2-1; 14 bases line up with TRBD2. Germline loops: CDR1 SQVTM, CDR2 ANQGSEA. This CDR3 has 15 amino acids. V lost 4 bases to trimming and J lost 9 bases; unmatched junction nucleotides: 8. For the CDR3, the DNA is TGCAGCGTTGCCGGGACTAGCGGGAGACCTCTTGAGCAGTTCTTC. Encoded protein: CSVAGTSGRPLEQFF.

This clonotype has just a few counts. The gene calls are TRBV7-2 and TRBJ2-1, with 11 bases that match TRBD2. The CDR3 has 16 amino acids. CDR1 is SGHTA and CDR2 is FQGNSA in the germline V gene. The V gene end was trimmed by 3 bases and the J gene end by 9 bases; junction bases not matched to a gene: 10. As DNA, the CDR3 is TGTGCCAGCAGCTTCCCGGGACTAGCGGCCAATACTGAGCAGTTCTTC. Amino acid sequence: CASSFPGLAANTEQFF.

The rearrangement uses TRBV20-1 and TRBJ2-1, with 9 bases fitting TRBD2. The CDR3 is 16 amino acids. Germline CDR1 is DFQATT and CDR2 is SNEGSKA (reference sequence). Trimming took 0 bases from V and 12 from J; bases not matched to a gene: 15. CDR3 bases: TGCAGTGCTAGAGATGGGACTAAGGCTAGCGGGGTTGGGCAGTTCTTC. This gives the protein CSARDGTKASGVGQFF.

This clonotype was picked up a small number of times. The V and J genes are TRBV12-3 or TRBV12-4 and TRBJ2-1; perhaps TRBD2 as D (6 bases). This CDR3 spans 16 amino acids. Between the trimmed V and J ends, which lost 5 bases and 10 bases, there was a span of 24 bases. In DNA, the CDR3 is TGTGCCAGCAGTCCTCCCGGGGTCTCCCGGGCGGGGGAGCAGTTCTTC. It encodes CASSPPGVSRAGEQFF.

The chain combines TRBV29-1 with TRBJ2-4; TRBD1 matches at 8 bases. The end of the DNA is better explained by TRBJ2-7, so the J call may be wrong. Germline V CDR1 and CDR2: SQVTM, ANQGSEA. The CDR3 consists of 12 residues. The DNA of the CDR3 is TGCAGCGTTGACACGGACAGGGACGAGCAGTACTTC. Its protein is CSVDTDRDEQYF.

Concerning this clonotype itself: One end of the junction does not line up with germline, which may come from a read error. This chain joins TRBV12-3 or TRBV12-4 and TRBJ2-3, with unresolved D. The CDR3 contains 14 residues. Here the CDR3 DNA reads TGTGCCAGCAGTTTGGCGGTGAGAACAGATACGGAGTATTTT. Residues: CASSLAVRTDTEYF.

This clonotype appeared a few times. This chain links TRBV10-3 with TRBJ2-1, with 7 nucleotides matching TRBD1. From germline, CDR1 is ENHRY and CDR2 SYGVKD. This CDR3 is built from 12 residues. Losses at the gene ends were 8 bases for V and 7 bases for J; bases not matched to a gene: 5. CDR3: CAIQDRVNEQFF. The CDR3 coding sequence is TGTGCCATCCAAGACAGGGTGAATGAGCAGTTCTTC.

This clonotype has more than one count but fewer than ten. The gene calls are TRBV29-1 and TRBJ2-7; D might be TRBD1 (5 bases). The CDR3 is 13 amino acids. Trimming took off 5 bases at V and 6 bases at J, with 17 bases between the two ends. Per germline, CDR1 SQVTM and CDR2 ANQGSEA. In DNA, the CDR3 is TGCAGCGTTCGTCGCCAGGGCGAAAGCGAGCAGTACTTC. Protein product: CSVRRQGESEQYF.

The chain recombines TRBV29-1 with TRBJ2-7, with 8 bases that match TRBD2. CDR1 and CDR2 from the germline V gene are SQVTM and ANQGSEA. The CDR3 is made up of 16 amino acids. Germline trimming cut 1 base from V and 0 bases from J; bases unmatched to any gene: 8. The CDR3 sequence: CSVEGPAGADSYEQYF. CDR3 bases: TGCAGCGTTGAAGGCCCAGCGGGAGCTGACTCCTACGAGCAGTACTTC.

J is TRBJ2-7 and V is TRBV7-6; TRBD2 matches at 7 bases. The CDR3 spans 16 residues. The germline V gene has CDR1 SGHVS and CDR2 FNYEAQ. V lost 2 bases, J lost 6 bases, and 13 bases stayed unmatched. The CDR3 protein is CASSLLGGRRLGEQYF. In nucleotides, the CDR3 is TGTGCCAGCAGCTTACTAGGCGGGAGAAGACTAGGCGAGCAGTACTTC.

With respect to this clonotype: A much bigger clone sits one base away, suggesting this may be a read error. The rearrangement links TRBV4-3 to TRBJ1-1; the D gene is possibly TRBD1 (6 bases). The CDR3 has 15 residues. The germline gives CDR1 LGHNA, CDR2 YSLEER. Trimming removed 4 bases at V and 3 bases at J, with 15 bases between. Here the CDR3 reads CASSLTTGMYTEAFF. The CDR3 DNA reads as TGCGCCAGCAGCCTCACAACAGGGATGTACACTGAAGCTTTCTTT.

Worth noting for this clonotype: The germline gene is not matched at one end of the junction; a read error may be the cause. V gene TRBV7-2 combines with J gene TRBJ2-5; 9 bases map to TRBD1. Near its end, the DNA agrees better with TRBJ2-7, so the J call may be wrong. In germline, CDR1 is SGHTA, CDR2 FQGNSA. The CDR3 sequence is 17 residues long. The CDR3 nucleotides read TGTGCCAGCGGCTTTGTAACAGGGGGCTCGGCAGTCTACGAGCAGTACTTC. It specifies CASGFVTGGSAVYEQYF.

This chain connects TRBV4-1 to TRBJ2-7; TRBD1 aligns across 12 bases. The V gene's germline CDR1 is MGHRA and CDR2 YSYEKL. The CDR3 consists of 15 residues. V shed 8 bases and J 3 bases; nucleotides not matched to a gene: 8. Here the CDR3 reads CASGLGQGADYEQYF. CDR3 nucleotide sequence: TGCGCCAGCGGCCTGGGACAGGGGGCGGACTACGAGCAGTACTTC.

The chain employs TRBV28 and TRBJ2-1; TRBD2 aligns across 14 bases. V was clipped by 10 bases and J by 12 bases; unmatched bases: 5. This CDR3 contains 12 residues. CDR1 and CDR2 from the germline V gene are MDHEN and SYDVKM. The CDR3 region is CATTGLAGAQFF. CDR3 in DNA: TGTGCCACCACGGGACTAGCGGGAGCGCAGTTCTTC.

Regarding this clonotype: One end of the junction fails to match germline, which may point to a read error. The chain is built from TRBV27 and TRBJ1-3; 7 bases are a match to TRBD1. Germline CDR1 MNHEY, CDR2 SMNVEV (reference sequence). The CDR3 covers 14 residues. The CDR3 DNA reads TGTGCCGGCAGTCAACAGGGGTTTGGAGACACCATATATTTT. Translation: CAGSQQGFGDTIYF.

The rearrangement joins TRBV20-1 to TRBJ1-5; D is uncertain. This CDR3 is 14 amino acids long. The ends were cut back, 3 bases at V and 1 base at J, with 10 bases in the middle. Germline lookup yields CDR1 DFQATT and CDR2 SNEGSKA (reference sequence). CDR3 region: CSARLGGSNQPQHF. The DNA of the CDR3 is TGCAGTGCTAGGCTGGGTGGCAGCAATCAGCCCCAGCATTTT.

This clonotype was detected a few times. The V and J genes are TRBV20-1 and TRBJ2-1, with 12 bases identical to TRBD2. Per germline, CDR1 DFQATT and CDR2 SNEGSKA (reference sequence). CDR3 size: 15 residues. V lost 5 bases and J lost 5; bases outside the gene matches: 7. CDR3 nucleotide sequence: TGCAGTGCTGAACGACTAGCGGGAGAGCACAATGAGCAGTTCTTC. Translating gives CSAERLAGEHNEQFF.

This rearrangement joins TRBV20-1 to TRBJ2-5, with 8 nucleotides matching TRBD2. The DNA end is more similar to TRBJ2-7, so the J call may be wrong. The V gene's germline CDR1 is DFQATT and CDR2 SNEGSKA (reference sequence). There are 14 residues in the CDR3. In DNA, the CDR3 is TGCAGTGCAAAAACAGCGGGAGTCCCCTACGAGCAGTACTTC. Encoded protein: CSAKTAGVPYEQYF.

The V call is TRBV6-5, the J call TRBJ2-5; TRBD1 matches 8 bases. The length of the CDR3 is 15 residues. Germline V gene sequence: CDR1 MNHEY, CDR2 SVGAGI. V lost 6 bases and J lost 5; bases outside the gene matches: 11. CDR3 bases: TGTGCCAGCAGACCCCCAGGGGGCGCGTATGAGACCCAGTACTTC. Amino acid sequence: CASRPPGGAYETQYF.

The chain couples TRBV21-1 to TRBJ2-6; the DNA was not compared with TRBD1, the D call given in the table. TRBV21-1 is a recognized pseudogene. CDR3 length equals 21 residues. Here the CDR3 reads CASTSPGTGGSSSSGANVLTF. The CDR3 DNA is TGTGCCAGCACCAGTCCCGGGACAGGGGGGAGCAGTAGCTCTGGGGCCAACGTCCTGACTTTC.

The CDR3 spells CSAHGPYEQYF. The CDR3 coding sequence is TGCAGTGCCCACGGTCCCTACGAGCAGTACTTC. The chain carries TRBV20-1 and TRBJ2-7; no reliable D call. This CDR3 has 11 amino acids. V was cut by 6 bases and J by 2 bases, with 8 bases left in between. Germline V gene sequence: CDR1 DFQATT, CDR2 SNEGSKA (reference sequence).

This clonotype turned up a few times. The gene calls are TRBV7-2 and TRBJ2-3; 7 bases fit TRBD1. Germline values: CDR1 SGHTA, CDR2 FQGNSA. With 6 bases clipped from V and 4 bases from J, the junction kept 4 bases outside the gene matches. This CDR3 comprises 13 residues. The CDR3 region has the DNA TGTGCCAGCAGTCACAGGGGCCCAGATACGCAGTATTTT. It translates to CASSHRGPDTQYF. The whole variable domain, remainder taken from reference TRBV7-2 and TRBJ2-3, is GAGVSQSPSNKVTEKGKDVELRCDPISGHTALYWYRQSLGQGLEFLIYFQGNSAPDKSGLPSDRFSAERTGGSVSTLTIQRTQQEDSAVYLCASSHRGPDTQYFGPGTRLTVL.